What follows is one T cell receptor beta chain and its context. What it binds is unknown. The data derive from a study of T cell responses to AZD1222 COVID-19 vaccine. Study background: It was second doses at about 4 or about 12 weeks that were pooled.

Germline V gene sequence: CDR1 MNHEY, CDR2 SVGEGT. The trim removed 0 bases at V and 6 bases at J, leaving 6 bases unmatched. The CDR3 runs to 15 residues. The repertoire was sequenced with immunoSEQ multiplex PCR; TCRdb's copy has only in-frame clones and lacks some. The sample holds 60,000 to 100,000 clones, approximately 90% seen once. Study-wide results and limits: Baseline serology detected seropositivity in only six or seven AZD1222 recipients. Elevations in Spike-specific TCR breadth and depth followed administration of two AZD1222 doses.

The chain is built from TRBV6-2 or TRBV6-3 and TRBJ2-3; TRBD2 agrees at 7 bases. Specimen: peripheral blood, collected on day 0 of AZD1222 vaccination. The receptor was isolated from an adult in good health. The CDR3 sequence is CASSYSISGGDTQYF. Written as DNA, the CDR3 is TGTGCCAGCAGTTACTCAATTTCGGGAGGCGATACGCAGTATTTT.